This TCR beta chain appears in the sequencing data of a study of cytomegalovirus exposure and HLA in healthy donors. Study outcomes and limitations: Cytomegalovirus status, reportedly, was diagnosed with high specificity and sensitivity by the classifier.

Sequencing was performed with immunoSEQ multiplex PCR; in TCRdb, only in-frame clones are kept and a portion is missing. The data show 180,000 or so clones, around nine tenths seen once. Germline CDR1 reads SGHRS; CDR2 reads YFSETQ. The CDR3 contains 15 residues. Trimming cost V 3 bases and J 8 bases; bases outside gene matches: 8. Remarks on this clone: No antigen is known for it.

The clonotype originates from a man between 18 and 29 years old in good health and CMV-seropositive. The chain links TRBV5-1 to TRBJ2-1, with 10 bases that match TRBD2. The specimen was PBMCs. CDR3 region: CASSWRAGGPYEQFF. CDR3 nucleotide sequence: TGCGCCAGCAGCTGGCGAGCGGGAGGGCCGTATGAGCAGTTCTTC.